The next 32 T cell receptor beta chains were all read from a single sample in a study of T cell responses to AZD1222 COVID-19 vaccine. Clones were sequenced by immunoSEQ multiplex PCR, and TCRdb holds only the in-frame ones, with some missing. The data hold 90,000 to 150,000 clones, with roughly 88% observed a single time. Sequences were derived from peripheral blood, sampled on day 0 of AZD1222 vaccination. Receptors were obtained from an adult in good health.

V and J are TRBV5-4 and TRBJ2-7; D ambiguous. V was clipped by 4 bases and J by 5 bases, with 16 bases between them. The CDR3 runs to 14 residues. Germline V gene lookup returns CDR1 SGHNT and CDR2 YYREEE (reference sequence). In DNA, the CDR3 is TGTGCCAGCAGCCCTACCCGGTTTCGGAACGAGCAGTACTTC. This sequence encodes CASSPTRFRNEQYF.

This clone was seen just once. V usage is TRBV12-3 or TRBV12-4 and J usage is TRBJ2-7, with D uncertain. Deletions cut 3 bases from V and 5 bases from J, with 2 bases between. The CDR3 sequence is 10 residues long. The CDR3 protein is CASSFHEQYF. DNA for the CDR3: TGTGCCAGCAGTTTTCACGAGCAGTACTTC.

The chain recombines TRBV19 with TRBJ1-1; D is perhaps TRBD1 (5 bases). This CDR3 comprises 19 residues. V lost 3 bases and J lost 1, with 24 bases in between. CDR1 is LNHDA, CDR2 SQIVND, per germline (reference sequence). The CDR3 protein is CASSIGGVVVADENTEAFF. The CDR3 nucleotides read TGTGCCAGTAGTATCGGGGGTGTCGTGGTAGCTGACGAGAACACTGAAGCTTTCTTT.

The chain employs TRBV2 and TRBJ1-2; D unresolved. The V and J ends lost 11 bases and 6 bases respectively, with 16 bases between them. CDR1 is SNHLY and CDR2 is FYNNEI in the germline V gene. The CDR3 sequence is 12 residues long. CDR3 nucleotide sequence: TGTGCCGGCGCTCGACTCAGAGATGGCTACACCTTC. The encoded protein is CAGARLRDGYTF.

DNA of the CDR3: TGCGCCAGCAGCTATAGCGGGGGTCTCCACAATGAGCAGTTCTTC. This gives the protein CASSYSGGLHNEQFF. V and J are TRBV5-1 and TRBJ2-1, with 9 nucleotides matching TRBD2. Trimming cost V 3 bases and J 5 bases; bases outside gene matches: 6. Germline CDR1 SGHRS, CDR2 YFSETQ. This CDR3 is built from 15 residues.

The chain joins TRBV4-3 to TRBJ2-3; D may be TRBD1 or TRBD2 (7 bases each). V lost 1 base to trimming and J lost 4 bases, with 15 bases between them. Germline assignment: CDR1 LGHNA and CDR2 YSLEER. The CDR3 length is 16 residues. The CDR3 DNA sequence: TGCGCCAGCAGCCAAGGCGGGGCAGGGGGGGCAGATACGCAGTATTTT. This encodes CASSQGGAGGADTQYF.

The J gene is TRBJ1-5, the V gene TRBV12-3 or TRBV12-4; D is uncertain. The CDR3 totals 13 residues. V was shortened by 2 bases and J by 3 bases, with 5 bases between the two germline ends. The CDR3 nucleotides read TGTGCCAGCAGTTTACTTGACAATCAGCCCCAGCATTTT. Residues: CASSLLDNQPQHF.

This clone occurred once. A read error may be the cause here, since a much bigger clone is one base away. V gene TRBV5-4 combines with J gene TRBJ1-1; 9 nucleotides agree with TRBD1. V shed 3 bases and J 5 bases; nucleotides not matched to a gene: 2. Germline CDR1 and CDR2: SGHNT and YYREEE (reference sequence). This CDR3 has 13 amino acids. CDR3 sequence: CASSWTGETEAFF. The CDR3 DNA follows: TGTGCCAGCAGCTGGACAGGGGAGACTGAAGCTTTCTTT.

This clone has just one count. CDR3 DNA: TGCAGCGTTGAGGAATCCGAGGGAAAACTGTTTTTT. It is translated as CSVEESEGKLFF. The chain uses TRBV29-1 and TRBJ1-4; D remains unclear. CDR1 is SQVTM and CDR2 is ANQGSEA in the germline V gene. This CDR3 region has 12 residues. V gave up 3 bases and J gave up 10 bases, with 12 bases separating them.

The rearrangement uses TRBV6-5 and TRBJ2-7; TRBD1 might be the D (6 bases). The CDR3 has 14 amino acids. V dropped 6 bases and J dropped 4 bases, with 16 bases sitting between them. In germline, CDR1 is MNHEY, CDR2 SVGAGI. The CDR3 region has the DNA TGTGCCAGCAGAAGGGAGCGGCAGGGGTACGAGCAGTACTTC. The encoded protein is CASRRERQGYEQYF.

V usage is TRBV14 and J usage is TRBJ1-2, with TRBD1 as a possible D gene (6 bases). In germline, CDR1 is SGHDN, CDR2 FVKESK. Trimming took off 5 bases at V and 5 bases at J, with 15 bases between the two ends. The CDR3 consists of 14 residues. CDR3 bases: TGTGCCAGCAGCACGGGACACCGGGGGTATGGCTACACCTTC. This sequence encodes CASSTGHRGYGYTF.

The chain employs TRBV9 and TRBJ2-7; 11 bases map to TRBD1. Losses at the gene ends were 4 bases for V and 4 bases for J; bases not matched to a gene: 4. The V gene's germline CDR1 is SGDLS and CDR2 YYNGEE. The CDR3 loop spans 14 amino acids. The CDR3 is CASSRGQGDYEQYF. CDR3 coding DNA: TGTGCCAGCAGCAGGGGACAGGGGGATTACGAGCAGTACTTC.

This rearrangement joins TRBV2 to TRBJ1-4; no reliable D call. Germline-derived CDR1 and CDR2 are SNHLY and FYNNEI. Trimming removed 3 bases at V and 7 bases at J, with 12 bases between. The CDR3 extends over 14 amino acids. CDR3 sequence reads: CASSEALGGEKLFF. The CDR3 DNA follows: TGTGCCAGCAGTGAGGCCCTGGGAGGTGAAAAACTGTTTTTT.

Concerning this clone itself: This CDR3 is also generated by other DNA sequences in the sample. This chain connects TRBV7-3 to TRBJ1-1, with D unclear. The CDR3 is made up of 13 amino acids. CDR1 is SGHTA and CDR2 is FQGTGA in the germline V gene. The ends were cut back, 0 bases at V and 1 base at J, with 3 bases in the middle. For the CDR3, the DNA is TGTGCCAGCAGCTTAACTCCGAACACTGAAGCTTTCTTT. Amino acid sequence: CASSLTPNTEAFF.

The V and J genes are TRBV4-1 and TRBJ2-1; 8 positions agree with TRBD2. The length of the CDR3 is 17 residues. Germline V CDR1 and CDR2: MGHRA, YSYEKL. V trimming: 3 bases; J trimming: 0 bases; junction bases outside the gene matches: 7. CDR3 amino acids: CASSHQPGLGSYNEQFF. CDR3 nucleotide sequence: TGCGCCAGCAGCCATCAACCGGGACTAGGCTCCTACAATGAGCAGTTCTTC.

The chain has TRBV5-5 and TRBJ2-7; no reliable D call. The CDR3 is made up of 13 amino acids. V shed 5 bases and J shed 1 base, with 10 bases lying between them. The germline CDR1 and CDR2 sequences are SGHKS and YYEKEE (reference sequence). In DNA, the CDR3 is TGTGCCAGCAGGAGACAACCGTCCTACGAGCAGTACTTC. It translates to CASRRQPSYEQYF. Combining the CDR3 with reference TRBV5-5 and TRBJ2-7 gives the whole variable domain DAGVTQSPTHLIKTRGQQVTLRCSPISGHKSVSWYQQVLGQGPQFIFQYYEKEERGRGNFPDRFSARQFPNYSSELNVNALLLGDSALYLCASRRQPSYEQYFGPGTRLTVT.

The chain has TRBV7-8 and TRBJ1-1; possible D gene TRBD1, 5 bases. This CDR3 is 16 amino acids long. Germline V CDR1 and CDR2: SGHVS, FQNEAQ. Trimming took off 5 bases at V and 6 bases at J, with 22 bases between the two ends. CDR3 protein: CASSPRGQGSNAEAFF. DNA of the CDR3: TGTGCCAGCAGCCCTAGGGGTCAAGGGAGCAACGCTGAAGCTTTCTTT.

The V and J genes are TRBV15 and TRBJ1-6; possible D gene TRBD1, 5 bases. With 3 bases removed from V and 0 bases from J, the gap between germline ends came to 15 bases. There are 18 residues in the CDR3. Germline assignment: CDR1 LNHNV and CDR2 YYDKDF (reference sequence). Here the CDR3 reads CATSRTWRGSSYNSPLHF. CDR3 nucleotides: TGTGCCACCAGCAGGACCTGGCGGGGGAGCTCCTATAATTCACCCCTCCACTTT.

The genes are TRBV2 and TRBJ1-1; D remains unclear. Trimming took 7 bases from V and 0 from J, leaving 12 bases between them. The CDR3 runs 14 residues. Germline V lookup: CDR1 SNHLY, CDR2 FYNNEI. The CDR3, as DNA: TGTGCCAGCACGACGGGGTTGTTGAACACTGAAGCTTTCTTT. This translates into CASTTGLLNTEAFF.

The chain combines TRBV4-1 with TRBJ1-2; no reliable D call. Germline V CDR1 and CDR2: MGHRA, YSYEKL. This CDR3 comprises 13 residues. V dropped 2 bases and J dropped 4 bases, with 8 bases sitting between them. CDR3 coding DNA: TGCGCCAGCAGCCAAAACAGCCTCTATGGCTACACCTTC. This translates into CASSQNSLYGYTF.

This clone has only one observation. The chain couples TRBV3-1 (or the pseudogene TRBV3-2) to TRBJ2-2; D gene ambiguous. This CDR3 has 14 amino acids. The germline V gene encodes CDR1 LGHDT and CDR2 YNNKEL (reference sequence). V shed 0 bases and J shed 6 bases, with 8 bases lying between them. CDR3 region: CASSQDPAAGELFF. For the CDR3, the DNA is TGTGCCAGCAGCCAAGATCCGGCGGCCGGGGAGCTGTTTTTT.

V usage is TRBV7-3 and J usage is TRBJ2-7; possibly TRBD2 for D (7 bases). The CDR3 covers 15 residues. The ends were cut back, 0 bases at V and 2 bases at J, with 11 bases in the middle. CDR1 and CDR2 (germline): SGHTA, FQGTGA. CDR3 loop: CASSLTAGATYEQYF. The DNA of the CDR3 is TGTGCCAGCAGCTTAACGGCGGGGGCTACCTACGAGCAGTACTTC.

V and J are TRBV7-9 and TRBJ1-2, with D possibly matching TRBD1 (6 bases). The CDR3 covers 14 residues. V dropped 1 base and J dropped 6 bases, with 12 bases sitting between them. CDR1 and CDR2 (germline): SEHNR, FQNEAQ (reference sequence). Here the CDR3 reads CASSLVGAQNGYTF. The CDR3 DNA is TGTGCCAGCAGCTTAGTGGGGGCGCAGAATGGCTACACCTTC.

The chain has TRBV7-2 and TRBJ2-7, with D perhaps being TRBD1 or TRBD2 (5 bases each). The CDR3 extends over 16 amino acids. Trimming shortened V by 1 base and J by 1 base, and 14 bases separated the two germline ends. Germline assignment: CDR1 SGHTA and CDR2 FQGNSA. The CDR3 nucleotides are TGTGCCAGCAGCTTAGGGGGGTCCCTTTTATCCTACGAGCAGTACTTC. Residues: CASSLGGSLLSYEQYF.

V and J are TRBV24-1 and TRBJ1-5, with no clear D. The CDR3 contains 13 residues. The germline gives CDR1 KGHDR, CDR2 SFDVKD. V was cut by 3 bases and J by 6 bases, with 8 bases left in between. The CDR3 spells CATSDGIGQPQHF. CDR3 DNA sequence: TGTGCCACCAGTGATGGGATAGGTCAGCCCCAGCATTTT.

V is TRBV10-1 and J is TRBJ2-3, with unresolved D. Germline CDR1 WNHNN, CDR2 SYGVQD (reference sequence). This CDR3 is 14 amino acids long. V dropped 6 bases and J dropped 0 bases, with 10 bases sitting between them. The CDR3 reads CASRSGVSTDTQYF. The CDR3 bases are TGCGCCAGCAGGAGTGGGGTGAGCACAGATACGCAGTATTTT.

As DNA, the CDR3 is TGTGCCAGCAGTTACTCGGTGGGACAGGGGTACTATGGCTACACCTTC. This encodes CASSYSVGQGYYGYTF. The chain couples TRBV6-5 to TRBJ1-2; 10 bases are a match to TRBD1. The CDR3 sequence is 16 residues long. Germline CDR1 reads MNHEY; CDR2 reads SVGAGI. With V trimmed by 0 bases and J by 3 bases, 4 bases remained unmatched.

The chain recombines TRBV4-2 with TRBJ1-2; possibly TRBD1 for D (6 bases). With 1 base removed from V and 6 bases from J, the gap between germline ends came to 12 bases. The CDR3 sequence is 14 residues long. The germline V gene encodes CDR1 LGHNA and CDR2 YNFKEQ. Here the CDR3 DNA reads TGTGCCAGCAGCCAAGTCGACAAGGGGGATGGCTACACCTTC. As protein: CASSQVDKGDGYTF.

This clone was detected only once. This chain joins TRBV6-1 and TRBJ1-2; D is unresolved. This CDR3 comprises 15 residues. In germline, CDR1 is MNHNS, CDR2 SASEGT. Trimming removed 2 bases from V and 2 bases from J, with 12 bases in between. DNA for the CDR3: TGTGCCAGCAGTGAATATCAGGTGGTGAACTATGGCTACACCTTC. Its protein product is CASSEYQVVNYGYTF.

The chain is built from TRBV6-5 and TRBJ2-2; D not certain. The CDR3 consists of 14 residues. Germline lookup yields CDR1 MNHEY and CDR2 SVGAGI. V shed 0 bases and J shed 6 bases, with 8 bases lying between them. The CDR3 nucleotides are TGTGCCAGCAGTTACTCCCAGAAGGCCGGGGAGCTGTTTTTT. This gives the protein CASSYSQKAGELFF.

The chain links TRBV9 to TRBJ1-2; 7 positions match TRBD1. V shed 4 bases and J 1 base; nucleotides not matched to a gene: 10. From germline, CDR1 is SGDLS and CDR2 YYNGEE. The CDR3 is 16 amino acids. CDR3: CASSPTPGQSNYGYTF. In DNA, the CDR3 is TGTGCCAGCAGCCCAACCCCGGGACAGAGTAACTATGGCTACACCTTC.

Only one count was recorded for this clone. CDR3 DNA: TGTGCCAGCAGTTACGGGACAGGGCCCTCTCACGAGCAGTACTTC. It yields the protein CASSYGTGPSHEQYF. The gene calls are TRBV6-5 and TRBJ2-7; 9 bases fit TRBD1. CDR1 and CDR2 (germline): MNHEY, SVGAGI. The CDR3 sequence is 15 residues long. With 2 bases clipped from V and 5 bases from J, the junction kept 7 bases outside the gene matches.